Listed below are T cell receptor beta chains from one sample, sequenced in a study of shared clonotypes between healthy human individuals. Sequencing used immunoSEQ multiplex PCR; TCRdb keeps in-frame clones, though not all of them. This sample yields around 600,000 clones, of which around 96% are seen a single time; over 0.09% belongs to the top ten. Sequencing used naive CD8+ T cells sorted from blood. These TCRs come from a woman younger than 45 in good health. Each CDR3 is given with its conserved first and last residue. Each record gives: D gene, J gene, CDR3 length, V gene, clone size, CDR3 DNA, CDR3 protein. The D gene is left open where the match is weak. A clone size is listed for some rows: how often the clone was seen (once, few, many), or a class if it is expanded.

NA | TRBJ2-7 | 17 | TRBV1 | NA | TGCACCAGCAGCCAAGATTCGAGAAGCGGGGTCACCTACGAGCAGTACTTC | CTSSQDSRSGVTYEQYF
TRBD2 | TRBJ2-2 | 15 | TRBV9 | NA | TGTGCCAGCAGCGAGCGGGAGGGGAACACCGGGGAGCTGTTTTTT | CASSEREGNTGELFF
TRBD2 | TRBJ2-7 | 15 | TRBV5-8 | NA | TGTGCCAGCAGACCAGCCCCGCGGGAGGGCTACGAGCAGTACTTC | CASRPAPREGYEQYF
TRBD1 | TRBJ2-7 | 14 | TRBV19 | NA | TGTGCCAGTGCCCCGGACAGGGGGCCCTACGAGCAGTACTTC | CASAPDRGPYEQYF
NA | TRBJ2-5 | 15 | TRBV19 | NA | TGTGCCAGTAGTATTCAAGACAGACCCCAAGAGACCCAGTACTTC | CASSIQDRPQETQYF
NA | TRBJ1-5 | 16 | TRBV25-1 | NA | TGTGCCAGCAGTGAACCACGGGCCAGGCACTTTCAGCCCCAGCATTTT | CASSEPRARHFQPQHF
NA | TRBJ2-1 | 16 | TRBV19 | NA | TGTGCCAGTAGTATAGATCTATTGGGGTTGGTCAATGAGCAGTTCTTC | CASSIDLLGLVNEQFF
NA | TRBJ1-1 | 12 | TRBV7-8 | NA | TGTGCCAGCACCGGGAAGAACACTGAAGCTTTCTTT | CASTGKNTEAFF
TRBD2 | TRBJ2-2 | 16 | TRBV5-1 | NA | TGCGCCAGCAGCTCTGCTCTAGCGGGAGCGTCCGGGGAGCTGTTTTTT | CASSSALAGASGELFF
NA | TRBJ2-7 | 15 | TRBV7-6 | NA | TGTGCCAGCAGCTTAGGAGCACCGTCGGAGTACGAGCAGTACTTC | CASSLGAPSEYEQYF
NA | TRBJ2-2 | 13 | TRBV19 | NA | TGTGCCAGTAGTATTGGAGCGGCCGGGGAGCTGTTTTTT | CASSIGAAGELFF
TRBD1 | TRBJ1-2 | 16 | TRBV6-5 | NA | TGTGCCAGCAGTTTACAGGGGGCGTTAAATCCCGATGGCTACACCTTC | CASSLQGALNPDGYTF
TRBD1 | TRBJ2-5 | 15 | TRBV5-1 | NA | TGCGCCAGCAGCTTAGGGACAGGGATGGGGGAGACCCAGTACTTC | CASSLGTGMGETQYF
NA | TRBJ2-7 | 16 | TRBV5-4 | NA | TGTGCCAGCAGTTCTCCCTTGGGCGGTCAATCCTACGAGCAGTACTTC | CASSSPLGGQSYEQYF
TRBD2 | TRBJ2-2 | 14 | TRBV27 | NA | TGTGCCAGCAGTCTGGGACTAAACACCGGGGAGCTGTTTTTT | CASSLGLNTGELFF
NA | TRBJ2-1 | 11 | TRBV11-2 | NA | TGTGCCAGCAGCTTATTAGACAAGCTGTTCTTC | CASSLLDKLFF
NA | TRBJ2-7 | 17 | TRBV7-8 | NA | TGTGCCAGCAGCCCTACTATAACGGGGTCGGGGTCCTACGAGCAGTACTTC | CASSPTITGSGSYEQYF
TRBD1 | TRBJ1-5 | 15 | TRBV27 | NA | TGTGCCAGCAGTTGGGGACAGGGCGGCAATCAGCCCCAGCATTTT | CASSWGQGGNQPQHF
NA | TRBJ2-4 | 14 | TRBV7-9 | NA | TGTGCCAGCAGCCGAGGGGGGTCCAAAAACATTCAGTACTTC | CASSRGGSKNIQYF
NA | TRBJ2-1 | 12 | TRBV5-5 | NA | TGTGCCAGCAGCTTGTCGGTTGTTGAGCAGTTCTTC | CASSLSVVEQFF
NA | TRBJ1-5 | 15 | TRBV19 | NA | TGTGCCAGTACCCATTATACATCCAGCAATCAGCCCCAGCATTTT | CASTHYTSSNQPQHF
NA | TRBJ1-1 | 11 | TRBV2 | NA | TGTGCCCTACGGAGAGGGGTAGAAGCTTTCTTT | CALRRGVEAFF
NA | TRBJ2-1 | 15 | TRBV19 | NA | TGTGCCAGTAGTTTGTCCCTGAGCTCCTACAATGAGCAGTTCTTC | CASSLSLSSYNEQFF
TRBD1 | TRBJ2-1 | 14 | TRBV15 | NA | TGTGCCACCAGCAGGTACAGGGGTGGGGATGAGCAGTTCTTC | CATSRYRGGDEQFF
NA | TRBJ1-1 | 15 | TRBV5-1 | NA | TGCGCCAGCAGCTCGGACCGTACGGGGGGCACTGAAGCTTTCTTT | CASSSDRTGGTEAFF
NA | TRBJ2-1 | 14 | TRBV9 | once | TGTGCCAGCAGCCCCGCAGCGGGAAGGGGGGAGCAGTTCTTC | CASSPAAGRGEQFF
TRBD1 | TRBJ2-2 | 16 | TRBV7-9 | NA | TGTGCCAGCAGCCACCCGGACAGGGGTAACACCGGGGAGCTGTTTTTT | CASSHPDRGNTGELFF
NA | TRBJ1-3 | 17 | TRBV29-1 | NA | TGCAGCGTTGAAGATCAACAGGGACCAATCTCTGGAAACACCATATATTTT | CSVEDQQGPISGNTIYF
TRBD2 | TRBJ2-7 | 15 | TRBV7-9 | NA | TGTGCCAGCAGCACGGGGACTAGCGGGGCCTACGAGCAGTACTTC | CASSTGTSGAYEQYF
TRBD2 | TRBJ2-7 | 14 | TRBV27 | NA | TGTGCCAGCAGTCAGACTAGCGGAGGCTACGAGCAGTACTTC | CASSQTSGGYEQYF
NA | TRBJ2-7 | 12 | TRBV7-9 | NA | TGTGCCAGCAGCAAGGACAGTTACGAGCAGTACTTC | CASSKDSYEQYF
NA | TRBJ2-5 | 14 | TRBV5-6 | NA | TGTGCCAGCAGCCCAACAGGGTCACGGGAGACCCAGTACTTC | CASSPTGSRETQYF
NA | TRBJ2-3 | 17 | TRBV27 | NA | TGTGCCAGCAGTTGGGGCCCCGGCGGAGAGGGAGCAGATACGCAGTATTTT | CASSWGPGGEGADTQYF
NA | TRBJ2-7 | 12 | TRBV27 | NA | TGTGCCAGCGGAGCTAACTCCTACGAGCAGTACTTC | CASGANSYEQYF
NA | TRBJ2-7 | 13 | TRBV19 | NA | TGTGCCAGTAGTCTGACGGCGAACTACGAGCAGTACTTC | CASSLTANYEQYF
TRBD1 | TRBJ1-2 | 14 | TRBV2 | NA | TGTGCCAGCAGTGCCCCGACAGGGTTGCCTGGCTACACCTTC | CASSAPTGLPGYTF
NA | TRBJ2-3 | 15 | TRBV28 | NA | TGTGCCAGCAGTTTGGGAGCGGGCCCGGGGGATACGCAGTATTTT | CASSLGAGPGDTQYF
NA | TRBJ2-7 | 15 | TRBV21-1 | NA | TGTGCCAGCAGCAAAAGGGGGCGGATACTATACGAGCAGTACTTC | CASSKRGRILYEQYF
NA | TRBJ1-1 | 16 | TRBV28 | NA | TGTGCCAGCAGCCCAACAAGGGGCGGGGTGAACACTGAAGCTTTCTTT | CASSPTRGGVNTEAFF
TRBD2 | TRBJ2-5 | 16 | TRBV15 | NA | TGTGCCACCAGCAGAGAATCGGGACTAGCGGGAGAGACCCAGTACTTC | CATSRESGLAGETQYF
TRBD2 | TRBJ2-7 | 16 | TRBV6-1 | NA | TGTGCCAGCAGTGAAGGGTGGACTAGCGGTACCTACGAGCAGTACTTC | CASSEGWTSGTYEQYF
NA | TRBJ2-7 | 14 | TRBV5-4 | NA | TGTGCCAGCAACCCCTCCCAGCGGTCCTACGAGCAGTACTTC | CASNPSQRSYEQYF
NA | TRBJ1-1 | 13 | TRBV9 | NA | TGTGCCAGCAGCATGGGGGGAGGGACTGAAGCTTTCTTT | CASSMGGGTEAFF
TRBD2 | TRBJ2-1 | 20 | TRBV29-1 | NA | TGCAGCGTGGCCTGGCCCGGGGGTCTAGCGGTCCAAAAATCCTACAATGAGCAGTTCTTC | CSVAWPGGLAVQKSYNEQFF
TRBD1 | TRBJ1-6 | 16 | TRBV4-1 | NA | TGCGCCAGCAGCCAAGCCGGGACAGGGGGAGTCTCACCCCTCCACTTT | CASSQAGTGGVSPLHF
NA | TRBJ2-1 | 14 | TRBV10-2 | once | TGCGCCAGCAGTGAGACACTAGTGCGGGATGAGCAGTTCTTC | CASSETLVRDEQFF
NA | TRBJ2-7 | 14 | TRBV2 | NA | TGTGCCAGCAGTGTGTACCCTGTCCCCTACGAGCAGTACTTC | CASSVYPVPYEQYF
TRBD1 | TRBJ1-1 | 13 | TRBV27 | NA | TGTGCCAGCAGTTTAGGGACAGGGTACTTAAGTTTCTTT | CASSLGTGYLSFF
NA | TRBJ2-5 | 12 | TRBV7-9 | NA | TGTGCCAGCTGGGACTCGGAAGAGACCCAGTACTTC | CASWDSEETQYF